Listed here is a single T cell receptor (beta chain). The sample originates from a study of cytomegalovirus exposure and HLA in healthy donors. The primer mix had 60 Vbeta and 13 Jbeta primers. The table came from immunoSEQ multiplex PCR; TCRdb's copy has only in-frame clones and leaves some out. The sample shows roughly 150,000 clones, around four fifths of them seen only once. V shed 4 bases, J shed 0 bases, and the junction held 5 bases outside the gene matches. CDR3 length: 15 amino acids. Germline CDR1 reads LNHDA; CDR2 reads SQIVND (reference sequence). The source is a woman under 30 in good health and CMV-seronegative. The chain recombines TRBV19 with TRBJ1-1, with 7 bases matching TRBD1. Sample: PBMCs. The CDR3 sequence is CASSTTGPMNTEAFF. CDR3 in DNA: TGTGCCAGTAGTACGACAGGGCCCATGAACACTGAAGCTTTCTTT.